This TCR beta chain is drawn from a study of Graves' ophthalmopathy and Graves' hyperthyroidism. Whole-study findings and limits: Ophthalmopathy progression was predicted with 70.59% sensitivity and approximately 72% specificity.

This CDR3 has 16 residues. The V gene end was trimmed by 6 bases and the J gene end by 1 base; junction bases not matched to a gene: 9. Per the germline V gene, CDR1 is LNHDA and CDR2 is SQIVND (reference sequence). This clonotype was counted at least ten times. What it binds is not known. What supplied the PBMCs was approximately 10 ml of fresh peripheral blood. Using RNA transcripts, the TCR beta CDR3 regions were amplified. Second-round multiplex PCR came after a first-round RT-PCR that employed HTBI primers. TCRdb re-derived calls from the multiplex PCR reads in MiXCR, one entry per CDR3 protein. Of about 700,000 distinct CDR3 sequences listed, about two fifths are singletons.

The TCR comes from an adult man with Graves' ophthalmopathy. V usage is TRBV19 and J usage is TRBJ1-5, with 7 bases matching TRBD1. Sequences were obtained from peripheral blood. CDR3 residues: CASRRQGTGSNQPQHF. The CDR3 coding sequence is TGTGCCAGTAGGAGACAGGGTACAGGGAGCAATCAGCCCCAGCATTTT.